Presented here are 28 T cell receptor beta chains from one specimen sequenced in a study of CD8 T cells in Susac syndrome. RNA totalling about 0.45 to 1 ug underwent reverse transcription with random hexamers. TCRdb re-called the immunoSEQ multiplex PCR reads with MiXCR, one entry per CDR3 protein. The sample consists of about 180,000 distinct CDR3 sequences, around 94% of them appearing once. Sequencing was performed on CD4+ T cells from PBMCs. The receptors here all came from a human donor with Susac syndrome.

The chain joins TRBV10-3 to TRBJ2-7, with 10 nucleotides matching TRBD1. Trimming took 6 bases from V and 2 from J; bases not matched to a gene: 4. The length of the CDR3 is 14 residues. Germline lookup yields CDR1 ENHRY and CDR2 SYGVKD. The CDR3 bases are TGTGCCATCAGCGGGACAGGGGACGCCTACGAGCAGTACTTC. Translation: CAISGTGDAYEQYF.

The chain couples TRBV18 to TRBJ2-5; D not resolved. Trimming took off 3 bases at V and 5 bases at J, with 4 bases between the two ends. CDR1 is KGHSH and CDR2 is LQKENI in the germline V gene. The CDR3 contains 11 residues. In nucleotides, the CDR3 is TGTGCCAGCTCACCGATGGAGACCCAGTACTTC. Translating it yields CASSPMETQYF.

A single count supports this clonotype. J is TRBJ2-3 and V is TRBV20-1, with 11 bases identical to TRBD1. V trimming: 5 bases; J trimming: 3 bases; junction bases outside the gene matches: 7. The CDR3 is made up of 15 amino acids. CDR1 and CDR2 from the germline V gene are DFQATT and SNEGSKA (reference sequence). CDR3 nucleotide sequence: TGCAGTGCTTATGGACAGGGGGCAGGGACAGATACGCAGTATTTT. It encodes CSAYGQGAGTDTQYF.

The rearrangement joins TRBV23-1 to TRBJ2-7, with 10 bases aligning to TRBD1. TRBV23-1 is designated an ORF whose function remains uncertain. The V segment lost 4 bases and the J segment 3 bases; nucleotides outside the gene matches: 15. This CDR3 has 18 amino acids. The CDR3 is CASSPRDRGVILDYEQYF. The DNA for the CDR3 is TGCGCCAGCAGTCCCCGGGACAGGGGAGTTATATTGGACTACGAGCAGTACTTC.

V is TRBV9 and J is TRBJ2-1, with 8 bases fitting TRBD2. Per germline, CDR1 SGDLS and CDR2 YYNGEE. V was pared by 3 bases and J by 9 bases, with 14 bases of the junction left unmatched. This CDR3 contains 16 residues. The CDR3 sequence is CASSGGGSGSRVEQFF. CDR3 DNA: TGTGCCAGCAGCGGGGGAGGGAGCGGGAGTAGGGTTGAGCAGTTCTTC.

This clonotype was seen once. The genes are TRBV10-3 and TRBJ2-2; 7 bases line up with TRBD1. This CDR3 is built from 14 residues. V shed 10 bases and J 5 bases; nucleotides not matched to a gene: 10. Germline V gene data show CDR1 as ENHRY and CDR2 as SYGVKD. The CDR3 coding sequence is TGTGCCAGCACGGGACAGCTCGCGACCGGGGAGCTGTTTTTT. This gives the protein CASTGQLATGELFF.

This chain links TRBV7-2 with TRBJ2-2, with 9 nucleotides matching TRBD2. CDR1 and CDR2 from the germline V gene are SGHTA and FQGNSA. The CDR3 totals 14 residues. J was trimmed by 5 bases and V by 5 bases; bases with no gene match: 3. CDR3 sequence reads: CASSASGATGELFF. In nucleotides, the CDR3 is TGTGCCAGCAGCGCTAGCGGGGCAACCGGGGAGCTGTTTTTT.

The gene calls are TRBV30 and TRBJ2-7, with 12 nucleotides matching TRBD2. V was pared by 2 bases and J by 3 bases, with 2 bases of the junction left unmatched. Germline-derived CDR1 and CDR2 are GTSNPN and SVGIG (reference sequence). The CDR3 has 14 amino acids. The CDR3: CAWSLAGGGYEQYF. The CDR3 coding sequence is TGTGCCTGGAGTCTAGCGGGAGGGGGCTACGAGCAGTACTTC.

CDR3 amino acids: CASSIDREGAYEQYF. DNA for the CDR3: TGCGCCAGCAGCATCGACAGGGAAGGGGCTTACGAGCAGTACTTC. This rearrangement joins TRBV5-1 to TRBJ2-7; 7 bases are a match to TRBD1. The CDR3 is made up of 15 amino acids. CDR1 SGHRS and CDR2 YFSETQ come from the germline V gene. Trimming removed 4 bases from V and 4 bases from J; junction bases left unmatched: 11. Drawing the rest from reference TRBV5-1 and TRBJ2-7, the complete variable domain is KAGVTQTPRYLIKTRGQQVTLSCSPISGHRSVSWYQQTPGQGLQFLFEYFSETQRNKGNFPGRFSGRQFSNSRSEMNVSTLELGDSALYLCASSIDREGAYEQYFGPGTRLTVT.

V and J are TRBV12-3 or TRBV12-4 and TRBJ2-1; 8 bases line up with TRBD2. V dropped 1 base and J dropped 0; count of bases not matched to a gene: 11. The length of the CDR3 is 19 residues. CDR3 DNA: TGTGCCAGCAGTTTAGGCGGACTAGCTAGGAAAAGCTCCTACAATGAGCAGTTCTTC. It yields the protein CASSLGGLARKSSYNEQFF.

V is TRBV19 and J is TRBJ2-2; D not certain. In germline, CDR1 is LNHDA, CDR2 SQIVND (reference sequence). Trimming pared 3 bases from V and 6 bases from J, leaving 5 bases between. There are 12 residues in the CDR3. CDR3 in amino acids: CASSILAGELFF. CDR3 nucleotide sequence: TGTGCCAGTAGTATCCTAGCCGGGGAGCTGTTTTTT.

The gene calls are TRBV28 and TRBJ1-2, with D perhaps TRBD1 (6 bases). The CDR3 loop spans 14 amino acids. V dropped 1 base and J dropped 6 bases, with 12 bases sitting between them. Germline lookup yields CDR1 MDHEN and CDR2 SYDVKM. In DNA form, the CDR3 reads TGTGCCAGCAGTTTATTAGGCAGGGGCAATGGCTACACCTTC. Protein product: CASSLLGRGNGYTF.

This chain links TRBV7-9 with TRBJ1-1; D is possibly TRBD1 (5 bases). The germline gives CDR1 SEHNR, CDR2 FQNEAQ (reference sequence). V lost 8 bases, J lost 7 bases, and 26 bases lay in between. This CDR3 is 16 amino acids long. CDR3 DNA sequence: TGTGCCAGCGGATTTACAGGATTGAACGGCGGTAATGAAGCTTTCTTT. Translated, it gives CASGFTGLNGGNEAFF.

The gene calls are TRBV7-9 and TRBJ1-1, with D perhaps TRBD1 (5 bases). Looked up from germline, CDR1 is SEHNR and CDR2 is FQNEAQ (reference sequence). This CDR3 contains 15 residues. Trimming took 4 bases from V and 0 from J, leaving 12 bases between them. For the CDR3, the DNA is TGTGCCAGCAGCTATTCGGGACGGATGAACACTGAAGCTTTCTTT. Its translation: CASSYSGRMNTEAFF.

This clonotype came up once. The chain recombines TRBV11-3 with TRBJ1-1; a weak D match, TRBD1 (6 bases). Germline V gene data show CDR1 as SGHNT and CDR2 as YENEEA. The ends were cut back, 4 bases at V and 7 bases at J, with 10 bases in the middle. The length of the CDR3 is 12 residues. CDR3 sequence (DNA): TGTGCCAGCAGCTCCGGAGGGGGTGAAGCTTTCTTT. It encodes CASSSGGGEAFF.

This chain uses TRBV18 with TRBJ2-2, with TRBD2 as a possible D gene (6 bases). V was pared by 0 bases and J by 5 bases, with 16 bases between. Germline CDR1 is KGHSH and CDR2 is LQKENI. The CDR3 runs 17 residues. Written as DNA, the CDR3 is TGTGCCAGCTCACCACCGGGGGGAACAGGCGAGACCGGGGAGCTGTTTTTT. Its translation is CASSPPGGTGETGELFF.

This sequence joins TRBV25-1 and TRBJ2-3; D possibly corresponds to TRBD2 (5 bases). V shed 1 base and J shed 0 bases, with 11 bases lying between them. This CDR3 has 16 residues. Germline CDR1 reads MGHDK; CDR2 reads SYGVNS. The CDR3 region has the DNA TGTGCCAGCAGTGAATTTAACGGGGAGAGCACAGATACGCAGTATTTT. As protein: CASSEFNGESTDTQYF.

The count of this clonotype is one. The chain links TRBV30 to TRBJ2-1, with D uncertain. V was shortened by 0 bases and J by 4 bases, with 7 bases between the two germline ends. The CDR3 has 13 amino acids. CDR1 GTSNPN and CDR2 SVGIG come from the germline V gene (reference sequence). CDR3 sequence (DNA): TGTGCCTGGAGTGTAACTACTTACAATGAGCAGTTCTTC. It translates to CAWSVTTYNEQFF.

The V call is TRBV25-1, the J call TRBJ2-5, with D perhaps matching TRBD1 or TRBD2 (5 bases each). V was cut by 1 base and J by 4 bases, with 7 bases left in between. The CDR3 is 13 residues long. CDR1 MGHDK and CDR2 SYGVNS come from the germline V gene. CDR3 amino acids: CASSEWGRETQYF. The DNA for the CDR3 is TGTGCCAGCAGTGAATGGGGGAGAGAGACCCAGTACTTC. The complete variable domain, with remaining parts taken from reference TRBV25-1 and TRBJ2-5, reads EADIYQTPRYLVIGTGKKITLECSQTMGHDKMYWYQQDPGMELHLIHYSYGVNSTEKGDLSSESTVSRIRTEHFPLTLESARPSHTSQYLCASSEWGRETQYFGPGTRLLVL.

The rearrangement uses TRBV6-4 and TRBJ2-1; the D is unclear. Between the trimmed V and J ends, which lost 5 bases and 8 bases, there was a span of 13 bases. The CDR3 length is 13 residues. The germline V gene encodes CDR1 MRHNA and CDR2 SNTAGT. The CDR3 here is CASSTLLWDEQFF. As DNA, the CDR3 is TGTGCCAGCAGTACTCTCCTTTGGGATGAGCAGTTCTTC.

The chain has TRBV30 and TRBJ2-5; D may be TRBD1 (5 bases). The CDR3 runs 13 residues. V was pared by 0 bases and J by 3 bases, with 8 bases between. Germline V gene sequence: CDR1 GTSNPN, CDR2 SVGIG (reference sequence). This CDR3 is CAWSVGREETQYF. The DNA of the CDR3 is TGTGCCTGGAGTGTAGGCAGGGAAGAGACCCAGTACTTC.

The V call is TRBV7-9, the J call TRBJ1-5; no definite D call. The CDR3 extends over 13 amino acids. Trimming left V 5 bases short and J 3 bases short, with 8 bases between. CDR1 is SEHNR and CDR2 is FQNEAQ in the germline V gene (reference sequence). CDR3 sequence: CASSLDLNQPQHF. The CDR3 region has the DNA TGTGCCAGCAGCCTGGACCTCAATCAGCCCCAGCATTTT.

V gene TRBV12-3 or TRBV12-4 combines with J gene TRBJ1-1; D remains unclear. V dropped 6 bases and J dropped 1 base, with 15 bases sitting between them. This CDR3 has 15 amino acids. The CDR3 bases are TGTGCCAGCAGCACCCCCGACGGAACGAACACTGAAGCTTTCTTT. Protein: CASSTPDGTNTEAFF.

In DNA, the CDR3 is TGTGCCTGGAGTGTCCAAATAGAAGCTTTCTTT. Protein: CAWSVQIEAFF. The V gene is TRBV30, the J gene TRBJ1-1; D remains ambiguous. From germline, CDR1 is GTSNPN and CDR2 SVGIG (reference sequence). Trimming stripped 0 bases from V and 8 bases from J, with 7 bases between. The CDR3 is made up of 11 amino acids.

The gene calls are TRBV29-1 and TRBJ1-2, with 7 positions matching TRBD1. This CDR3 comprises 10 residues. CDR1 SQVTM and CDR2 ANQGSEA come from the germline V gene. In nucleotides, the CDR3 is TGCGCAGGGGGTGGTAGTGGCTACACCTTC. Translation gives CAGGGSGYTF.

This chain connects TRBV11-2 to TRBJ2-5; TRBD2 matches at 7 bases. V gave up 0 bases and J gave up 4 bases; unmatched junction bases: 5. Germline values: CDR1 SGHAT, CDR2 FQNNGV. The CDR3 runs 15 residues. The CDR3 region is CASSLDSSGPETQYF. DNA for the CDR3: TGTGCCAGCAGCTTAGACTCTAGCGGTCCAGAGACCCAGTACTTC.

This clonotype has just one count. The DNA for the CDR3 is TGCAGTGCTAGGCAGACTAGGATGGACTACACCTTC. Amino acid sequence: CSARQTRMDYTF. J is TRBJ1-2 and V is TRBV20-1; D ambiguous. This CDR3 spans 12 amino acids. CDR1 and CDR2 from the germline V gene are DFQATT and SNEGSKA (reference sequence). The V end lost 3 bases, the J end lost 10 bases, and 15 bases lay between the germline ends.

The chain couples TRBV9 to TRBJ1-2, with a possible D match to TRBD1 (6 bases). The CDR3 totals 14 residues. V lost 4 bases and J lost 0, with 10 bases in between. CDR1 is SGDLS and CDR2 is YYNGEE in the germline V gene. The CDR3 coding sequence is TGTGCCAGCAGCTCCCGGACAGCTAACTATGGCTACACCTTC. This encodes CASSSRTANYGYTF.